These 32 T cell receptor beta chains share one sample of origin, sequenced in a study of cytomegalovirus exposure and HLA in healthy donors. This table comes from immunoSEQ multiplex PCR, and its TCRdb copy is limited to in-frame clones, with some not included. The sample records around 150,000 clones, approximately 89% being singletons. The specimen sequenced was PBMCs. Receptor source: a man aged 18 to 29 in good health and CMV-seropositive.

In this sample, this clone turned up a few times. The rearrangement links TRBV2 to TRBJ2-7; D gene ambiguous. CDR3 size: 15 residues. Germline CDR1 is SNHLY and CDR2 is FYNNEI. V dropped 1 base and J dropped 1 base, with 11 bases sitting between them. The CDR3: CASSEVTRKSYEQYF. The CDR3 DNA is TGTGCCAGCAGTGAAGTCACCAGGAAATCCTACGAGCAGTACTTC.

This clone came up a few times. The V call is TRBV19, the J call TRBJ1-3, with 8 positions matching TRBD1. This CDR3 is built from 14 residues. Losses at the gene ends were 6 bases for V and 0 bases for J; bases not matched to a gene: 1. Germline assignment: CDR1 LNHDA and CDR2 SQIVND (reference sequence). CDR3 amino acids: CASRGTGSGNTIYF. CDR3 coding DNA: TGTGCCAGTAGGGGGACAGGCTCTGGAAACACCATATATTTT.

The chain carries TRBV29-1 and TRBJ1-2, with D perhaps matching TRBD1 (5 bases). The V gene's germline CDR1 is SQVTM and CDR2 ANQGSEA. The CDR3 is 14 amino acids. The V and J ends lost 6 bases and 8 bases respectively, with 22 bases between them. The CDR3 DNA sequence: TGCAGCGTCGTCTTCGGGACCCATGCGGGGGGCTACACCTTC. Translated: CSVVFGTHAGGYTF.

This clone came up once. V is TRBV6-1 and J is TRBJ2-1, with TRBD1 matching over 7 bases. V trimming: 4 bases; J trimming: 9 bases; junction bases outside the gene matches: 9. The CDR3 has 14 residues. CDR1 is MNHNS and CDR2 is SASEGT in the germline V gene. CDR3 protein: CASSAPDRVGEQFF. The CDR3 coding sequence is TGTGCCAGCAGTGCCCCCGACAGGGTTGGTGAGCAGTTCTTC.

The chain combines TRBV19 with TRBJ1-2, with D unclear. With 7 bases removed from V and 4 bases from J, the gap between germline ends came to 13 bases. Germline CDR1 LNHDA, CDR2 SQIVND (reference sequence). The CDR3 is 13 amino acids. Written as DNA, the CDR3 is TGTGCCAGTAATATCCAGGTTGGCTATGGCTACACCTTC. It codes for CASNIQVGYGYTF.

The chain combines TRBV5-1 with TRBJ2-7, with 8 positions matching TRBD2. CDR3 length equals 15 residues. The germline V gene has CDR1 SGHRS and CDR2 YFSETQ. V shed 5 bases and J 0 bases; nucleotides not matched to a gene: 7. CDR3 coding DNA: TGCGCCAGCAGACAACTAGCGGTGAGCTCCTACGAGCAGTACTTC. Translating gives CASRQLAVSSYEQYF.

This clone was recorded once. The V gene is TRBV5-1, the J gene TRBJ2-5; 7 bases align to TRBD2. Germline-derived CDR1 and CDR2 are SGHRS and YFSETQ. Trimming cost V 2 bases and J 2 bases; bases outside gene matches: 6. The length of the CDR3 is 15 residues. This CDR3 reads CASSFGGGRQETQYF. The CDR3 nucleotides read TGCGCCAGCAGCTTTGGCGGGGGTAGACAAGAGACCCAGTACTTC.

CDR3 in amino acids: CASSVGQGSNQPQHF. In DNA form, the CDR3 reads TGTGCCAGCAGCGTAGGACAGGGGAGCAATCAGCCCCAGCATTTT. The rearrangement links TRBV9 to TRBJ1-5, with 8 bases fitting TRBD1. The CDR3 spans 15 residues. The J segment lost 1 base and the V segment lost 0 bases, leaving 0 bases of the junction unmatched. The germline V gene encodes CDR1 SGDLS and CDR2 YYNGEE.

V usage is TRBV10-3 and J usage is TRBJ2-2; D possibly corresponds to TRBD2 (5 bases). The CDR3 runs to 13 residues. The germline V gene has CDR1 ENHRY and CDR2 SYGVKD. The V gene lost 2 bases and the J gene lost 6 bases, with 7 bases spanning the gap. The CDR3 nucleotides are TGTGCCATCAGTGAGAACGGGGCCGGGGAGCTGTTTTTT. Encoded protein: CAISENGAGELFF.

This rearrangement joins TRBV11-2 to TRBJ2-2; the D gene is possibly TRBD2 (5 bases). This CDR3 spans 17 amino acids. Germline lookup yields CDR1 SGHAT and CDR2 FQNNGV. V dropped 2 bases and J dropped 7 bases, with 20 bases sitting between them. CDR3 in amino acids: CASSLPRGSARDGELFF. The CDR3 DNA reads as TGTGCCAGCAGCTTACCCCGGGGTAGCGCGAGGGACGGGGAGCTGTTTTTT. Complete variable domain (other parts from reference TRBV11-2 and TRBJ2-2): EAGVAQSPRYKIIEKRQSVAFWCNPISGHATLYWYQQILGQGPKLLIQFQNNGVVDDSQLPKDRFSAERLKGVDSTLKIQPAKLEDSAVYLCASSLPRGSARDGELFFGEGSRLTVL.

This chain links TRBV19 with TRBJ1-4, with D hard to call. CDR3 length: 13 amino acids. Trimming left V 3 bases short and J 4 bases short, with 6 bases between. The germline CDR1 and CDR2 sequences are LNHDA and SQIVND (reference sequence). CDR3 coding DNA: TGTGCCAGTAGTATCTCACTTAATGAAAAACTGTTTTTT. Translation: CASSISLNEKLFF.

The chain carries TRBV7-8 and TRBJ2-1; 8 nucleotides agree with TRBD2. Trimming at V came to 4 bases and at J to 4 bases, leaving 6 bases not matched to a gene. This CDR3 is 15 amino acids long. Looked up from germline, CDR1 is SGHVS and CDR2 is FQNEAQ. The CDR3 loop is CASSSLAGPYNEQFF. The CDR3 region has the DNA TGTGCCAGCAGCTCTCTAGCGGGCCCTTACAATGAGCAGTTCTTC. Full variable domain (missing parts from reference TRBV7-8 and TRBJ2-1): GAGVSQSPRYKVAKRGQDVALRCDPISGHVSLFWYQQALGQGPEFLTYFQNEAQLDKSGLPSDRFFAERPEGSVSTLKIQRTQQEDSAVYLCASSSLAGPYNEQFFGPGTRLTVL.

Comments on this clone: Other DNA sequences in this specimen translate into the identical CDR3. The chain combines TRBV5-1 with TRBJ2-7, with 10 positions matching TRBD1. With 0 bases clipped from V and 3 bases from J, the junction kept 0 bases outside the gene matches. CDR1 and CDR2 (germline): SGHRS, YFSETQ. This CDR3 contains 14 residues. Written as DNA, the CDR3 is TGCGCCAGCAGCTTGGGGGACAGGGGCTACGAGCAGTACTTC. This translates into CASSLGDRGYEQYF.

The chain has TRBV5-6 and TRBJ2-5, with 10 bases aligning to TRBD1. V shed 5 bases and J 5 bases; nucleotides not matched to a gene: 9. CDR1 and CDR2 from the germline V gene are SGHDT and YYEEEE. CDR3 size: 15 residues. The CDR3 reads CASRQTGGAGETQYF. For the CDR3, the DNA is TGTGCCAGCAGACAGACAGGGGGCGCGGGGGAGACCCAGTACTTC.

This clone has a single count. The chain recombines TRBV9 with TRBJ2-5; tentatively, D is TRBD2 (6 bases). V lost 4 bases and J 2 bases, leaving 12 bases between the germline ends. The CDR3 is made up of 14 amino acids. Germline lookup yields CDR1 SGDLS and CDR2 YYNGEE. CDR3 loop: CASSRTGVQETQYF. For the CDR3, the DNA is TGTGCCAGCAGCCGAACGGGGGTGCAAGAGACCCAGTACTTC.

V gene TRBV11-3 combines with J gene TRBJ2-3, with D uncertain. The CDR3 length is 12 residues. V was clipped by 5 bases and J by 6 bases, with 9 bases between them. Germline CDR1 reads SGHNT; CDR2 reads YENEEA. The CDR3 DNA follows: TGTGCCAGCAGCCCCCTAGTGGATACGCAGTATTTT. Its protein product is CASSPLVDTQYF.

The CDR3 loop is CAVQQQGNTEAFF. The CDR3 DNA is TGTGCCGTCCAACAACAGGGAAACACTGAAGCTTTCTTT. The chain recombines TRBV11-3 with TRBJ1-1, with D possibly matching TRBD1 (6 bases). The CDR3 contains 13 residues. Germline CDR1 SGHNT, CDR2 YENEEA. V was pared by 11 bases and J by 2 bases, with 15 bases between.

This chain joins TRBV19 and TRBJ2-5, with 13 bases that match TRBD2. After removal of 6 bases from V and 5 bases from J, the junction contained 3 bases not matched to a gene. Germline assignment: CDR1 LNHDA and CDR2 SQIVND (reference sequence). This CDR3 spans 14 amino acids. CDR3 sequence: CASSRTSGSETQYF. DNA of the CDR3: TGTGCCAGTAGCAGGACTAGCGGGAGCGAGACCCAGTACTTC.

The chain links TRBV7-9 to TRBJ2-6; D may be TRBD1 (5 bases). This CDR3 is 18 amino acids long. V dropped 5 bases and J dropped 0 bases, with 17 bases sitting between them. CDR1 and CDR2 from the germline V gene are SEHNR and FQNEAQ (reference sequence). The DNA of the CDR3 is TGTGCCAGCAGCCCCGGTAGGGGCCGCGGCTCTGGGGCCAACGTCCTGACTTTC. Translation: CASSPGRGRGSGANVLTF. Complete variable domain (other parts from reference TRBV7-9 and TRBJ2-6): DTGVSQNPRHKITKRGQNVTFRCDPISEHNRLYWYRQTLGQGPEFLTYFQNEAQLEKSRLLSDRFSAERPKGSFSTLEIQRTEQGDSAMYLCASSPGRGRGSGANVLTFGAGSRLTVL.

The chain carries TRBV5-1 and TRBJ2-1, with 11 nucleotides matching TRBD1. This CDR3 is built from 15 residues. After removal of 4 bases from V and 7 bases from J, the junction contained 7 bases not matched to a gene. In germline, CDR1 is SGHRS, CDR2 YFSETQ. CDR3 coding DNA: TGCGCCAGCAGCCACCCCCGGGACAGGGGGAATGAGCAGTTCTTC. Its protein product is CASSHPRDRGNEQFF.

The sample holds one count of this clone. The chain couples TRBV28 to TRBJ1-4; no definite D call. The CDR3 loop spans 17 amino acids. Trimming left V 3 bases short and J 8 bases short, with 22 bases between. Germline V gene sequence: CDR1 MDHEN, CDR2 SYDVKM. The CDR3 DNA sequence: TGTGCCAGCAGTTTTTATCGGGGAGACGGTCTCGGGGAAAAACTGTTTTTT. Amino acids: CASSFYRGDGLGEKLFF.

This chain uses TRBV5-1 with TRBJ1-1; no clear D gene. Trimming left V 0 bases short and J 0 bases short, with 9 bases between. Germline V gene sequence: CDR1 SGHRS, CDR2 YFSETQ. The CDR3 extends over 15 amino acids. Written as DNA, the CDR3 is TGCGCCAGCAGCTTGGGGAGTAGCCTGAACACTGAAGCTTTCTTT. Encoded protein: CASSLGSSLNTEAFF.

As DNA, the CDR3 is TGTGCCAGCAGTTCCGGGACAGGAAATCAGCCCCAGCATTTT. Its translation is CASSSGTGNQPQHF. This chain connects TRBV4-2 to TRBJ1-5, with 8 bases lining up with TRBD1. The CDR3 is 14 residues long. Trimming at V came to 6 bases and at J to 4 bases, leaving 5 bases not matched to a gene. CDR1 is LGHNA and CDR2 is YNFKEQ in the germline V gene.

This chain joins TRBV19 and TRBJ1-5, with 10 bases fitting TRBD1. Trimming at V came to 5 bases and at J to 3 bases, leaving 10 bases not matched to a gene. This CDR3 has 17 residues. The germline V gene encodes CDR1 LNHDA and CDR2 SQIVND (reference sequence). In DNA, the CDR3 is TGTGCCAGTAGTTCTGGGACAGGGGTCTTCTCCAATCAGCCCCAGCATTTT. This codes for CASSSGTGVFSNQPQHF.

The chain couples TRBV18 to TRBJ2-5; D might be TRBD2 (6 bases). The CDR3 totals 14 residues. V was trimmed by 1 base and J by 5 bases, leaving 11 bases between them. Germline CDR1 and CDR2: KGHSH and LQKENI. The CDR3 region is CASSPREGGETQYF. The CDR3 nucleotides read TGTGCCAGCTCACCACGGGAAGGAGGGGAGACCCAGTACTTC.

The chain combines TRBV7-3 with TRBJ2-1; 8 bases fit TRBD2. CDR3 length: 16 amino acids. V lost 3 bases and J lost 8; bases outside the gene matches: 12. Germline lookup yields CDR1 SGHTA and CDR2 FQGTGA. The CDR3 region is CASSFTSGLDIHEQFF. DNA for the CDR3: TGTGCCAGCAGCTTTACATCGGGACTAGATATCCATGAGCAGTTCTTC.

In nucleotides, the CDR3 is TGTGCCAGCAGCTCCCTAGCGGGAGGGCGGAATGAGCAGTTCTTC. It is translated as CASSSLAGGRNEQFF. This chain links TRBV7-3 with TRBJ2-1; TRBD2 matches at 12 bases. Trimming removed 4 bases from V and 7 bases from J; junction bases left unmatched: 5. There are 15 residues in the CDR3. Per the germline V gene, CDR1 is SGHTA and CDR2 is FQGTGA.

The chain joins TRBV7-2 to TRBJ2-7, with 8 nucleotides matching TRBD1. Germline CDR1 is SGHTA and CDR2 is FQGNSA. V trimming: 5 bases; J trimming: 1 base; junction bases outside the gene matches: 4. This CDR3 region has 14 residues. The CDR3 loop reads CASSQTGASYEQYF. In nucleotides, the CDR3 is TGTGCCAGCAGCCAGACAGGGGCATCCTACGAGCAGTACTTC.

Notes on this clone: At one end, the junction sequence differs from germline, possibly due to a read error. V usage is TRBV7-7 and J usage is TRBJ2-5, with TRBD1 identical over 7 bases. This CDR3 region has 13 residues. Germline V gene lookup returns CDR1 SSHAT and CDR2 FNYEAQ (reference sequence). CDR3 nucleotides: TGTGCTAGCAGCTACAACAGGGGAGAGACCCAGTACTTC. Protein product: CASSYNRGETQYF.

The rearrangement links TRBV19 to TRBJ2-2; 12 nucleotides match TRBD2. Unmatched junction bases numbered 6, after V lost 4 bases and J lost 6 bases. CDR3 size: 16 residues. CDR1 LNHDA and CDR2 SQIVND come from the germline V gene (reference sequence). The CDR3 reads CASSSLTSGSAGELFF. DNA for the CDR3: TGTGCCAGTAGTAGTCTGACTAGCGGGAGTGCCGGGGAGCTGTTTTTT.

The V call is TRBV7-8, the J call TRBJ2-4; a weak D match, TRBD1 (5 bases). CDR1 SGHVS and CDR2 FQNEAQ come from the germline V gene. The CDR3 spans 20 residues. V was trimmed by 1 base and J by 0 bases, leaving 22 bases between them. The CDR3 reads CASSLEWQGRLQIAKNIQYF. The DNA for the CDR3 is TGTGCCAGCAGCTTAGAGTGGCAGGGCCGACTTCAGATAGCCAAAAACATTCAGTACTTC.

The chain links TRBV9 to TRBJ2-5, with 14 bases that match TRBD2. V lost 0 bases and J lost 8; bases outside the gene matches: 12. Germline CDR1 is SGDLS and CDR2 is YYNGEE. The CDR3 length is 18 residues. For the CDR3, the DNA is TGTGCCAGCAGCGTAGCTACGGCGACGGGACTAGCGGGAGTAACCCAGTACTTC. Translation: CASSVATATGLAGVTQYF.